Listed below are T cell receptor beta chains from one sample, sequenced in a study of cytomegalovirus exposure and HLA in healthy donors. Profiling relied on immunoSEQ multiplex PCR, and the TCRdb table lists in-frame clones only, not all of them. The sample lists under 110,000 clones, roughly 74% occurring once. Sequencing was carried out using PBMCs. The receptors originated from a man aged 35 to 55 in good health and CMV-seronegative. The CDR3 runs from the conserved cysteine through the conserved F or W. The order of the fields is clone size, D gene, J gene, V gene, CDR3 length, CDR3 DNA, CDR3 protein. D genes are given only for firm matches. Clone sizes are given selectively: once, few, many, or a class where the clone is expanded.

.	.	TRBJ2-7	TRBV5-1	12	TGCGCCAGCAGCCCCGGAGGGTTACGGCAGTACTTC	CASSPGGLRQYF
.	TRBD1	TRBJ2-1	TRBV5-5	15	TGTGCCAGCAGCTACGAGGGGGCGTATTACAATGAGCAGTTCTTC	CASSYEGAYYNEQFF
.	TRBD2	TRBJ2-3	TRBV25-1	17	TGTGCCAGCAGTGGACGACTTAGCGGGGGGGTGACAGATACGCAGTATTTT	CASSGRLSGGVTDTQYF
.	TRBD1	TRBJ1-2	TRBV19	14	TGTGCCAGTAGTATGTTCCGGACAGGGCGTGGCTACACCTTC	CASSMFRTGRGYTF
few	TRBD2	TRBJ2-5	TRBV18	13	TGTGCCAGCTCCCCGGGACTAGCAGAGACCCAGTACTTC	CASSPGLAETQYF
.	.	TRBJ2-7	TRBV27	15	TGTGCCAGCAGTTTTTCCTACAGGGTTGCCTACGAGCAGTACTTC	CASSFSYRVAYEQYF
.	TRBD2	TRBJ2-7	TRBV19	13	TGTGCCAGTAGTCCGGGGGGCTCCTACGAGCAGTACTTC	CASSPGGSYEQYF
.	.	TRBJ1-2	TRBV4-1	16	TGCGCCAGCAGCCAAGTTGGGGGCCAGCGGGGCTATGGCTACACCTTC	CASSQVGGQRGYGYTF
.	.	TRBJ2-2	TRBV7-9	15	TGTGCCAGCAGCTTACACCAGGTTACGACCGGGGAGCTGTTTTTT	CASSLHQVTTGELFF
.	.	TRBJ1-2	TRBV6-6	14	TGTGCCAGCAGTTACATTCCGGGGGACCCTGGCTACACCTTC	CASSYIPGDPGYTF
.	.	TRBJ2-7	TRBV11-2	14	TGTGCCAGCAGCTTATCCGCGGGGTGGCACGAGCAGTACTTC	CASSLSAGWHEQYF
.	TRBD1	TRBJ1-1	TRBV2	15	TGTGCCAGCAGGGTCGGACAGGGTGGCATGTATGAAGCTTTCTTT	CASRVGQGGMYEAFF
.	.	TRBJ1-5	TRBV7-9	13	TGTGCCAGCAGCTTTACAGGGAATCAGCCCCAGCATTTT	CASSFTGNQPQHF
.	.	TRBJ2-1	TRBV7-3	15	TGTGCCAGCAGCGCGGCCGGGATACACCAAAATGAGCAGTTCTTC	CASSAAGIHQNEQFF
few	.	TRBJ1-6	TRBV18	18	TGTGCCAGCTCACCATATCCGGGAGGGGGGAAGTCTAATTCACCCCTCCACTTT	CASSPYPGGGKSNSPLHF
.	TRBD1	TRBJ2-3	TRBV6-5	14	TGTGCCAGCAGTCCGGACAGGCAAACAGATACGCAGTATTTT	CASSPDRQTDTQYF
.	TRBD2	TRBJ2-7	TRBV7-9	15	TGTGCCAGCAGCTTTGATCGGGGGGAGTGGCACGAGCAGTACTTC	CASSFDRGEWHEQYF
.	.	TRBJ1-2	TRBV7-9	14	TGTGCCAGCAGCCGACAGGACCTCAACTATGGCTACACCTTC	CASSRQDLNYGYTF
.	TRBD2	TRBJ2-5	TRBV19	17	TGTGCCAGTAGCCTAGCCAAGCGGGGGGGGTACCAAGAGACCCAGTACTTC	CASSLAKRGGYQETQYF
.	TRBD1	TRBJ1-2	TRBV29-1	13	TGCAGCGTTGTACAAGGACAGGGGGCAGGTCACACCTTC	CSVVQGQGAGHTF
.	.	TRBJ1-2	TRBV29-1	15	TGCAGCGTTTACCCCTCTGGCAGGGATGGGTATGGCTACACCTTC	CSVYPSGRDGYGYTF
.	.	TRBJ1-5	TRBV9	14	TGTGCCAGCAGCGTAAGCAGCCCAGGTCAGCCCCAGCATTTT	CASSVSSPGQPQHF
.	.	TRBJ1-5	TRBV13	14	TGTGCCAGCAGCGCGGGGTCAGGGAATCAGCCCCAGCATTTT	CASSAGSGNQPQHF
.	.	TRBJ1-2	TRBV18	14	TGTGCCAGCTCACCAGCGACGCAGGGCTATGGCTACACCTTC	CASSPATQGYGYTF
.	TRBD1	TRBJ1-2	TRBV7-2	15	TGTGCCAGCAGCCAACCAGGGGGGCCGGGGGGGAGCTACACCTTC	CASSQPGGPGGSYTF
.	.	TRBJ1-2	TRBV28	12	TGTGCCAGCAGCGTGGGGGCGTCTGGCTACACCTTC	CASSVGASGYTF
.	.	TRBJ1-5	TRBV7-9	14	TGTGCCAGCAGCTTAGGGGGGCTAGGACAGTCCCAGCATTTT	CASSLGGLGQSQHF
.	TRBD1	TRBJ2-7	TRBV5-1	15	TGCGCCAGCAGCAGAAATCCGGGACAGGGTTCCGAGCAGTACTTC	CASSRNPGQGSEQYF
.	.	TRBJ2-7	TRBV5-8	15	TGTGCCAGCAGCTTGGGGATAGCGGCAACCTACGAGCAGTACTTC	CASSLGIAATYEQYF
few	.	TRBJ1-6	TRBV6-6	12	TGTGCCTGTCAGGCGGGTAATTCACCCCTCCACTTT	CACQAGNSPLHF
.	.	TRBJ1-1	TRBV7-2	16	TGTGCCAGCAGCTTCCAACCCCGTGCAGGGAACACTGAAGCTTTCTTT	CASSFQPRAGNTEAFF
.	TRBD2	TRBJ2-1	TRBV11-2	14	TGTGCCAGCAGGCCCTGGACTAGCGGACTTGAGCAGTTCTTC	CASRPWTSGLEQFF
.	TRBD1	TRBJ2-2	TRBV9	15	TGTGCCAGCAGCGTAGCGAGGGGGCCGGCCGGGGAGCTGTTTTTT	CASSVARGPAGELFF